These T cell receptor beta chains were read from a single sample in a study of T cells after yellow fever vaccination. TCRdb re-analysed the 5' RACE reads in MiXCR, keeping a single row per CDR3 protein. Of about 360,000 distinct CDR3 sequences listed, around 6.5% are singletons. The material sequenced was PBMCs, taken 5 days after the yellow fever booster vaccination. These receptors were taken from a young man who received the YFV17D yellow fever vaccine. The CDR3 runs from the conserved cysteine through the conserved F or W. Fields, in order: J gene, D gene, V gene, clone size, CDR3 DNA, CDR3 protein. The D gene is left open where the match is weak. Only some rows state a clone size, as once, few, many or a class for expanded clones.

>TRBJ2-1|TRBD1|TRBV20-1|many
TGCAGTGCACTTACACAGGGGGATGAGCAGTTCTTC
CSALTQGDEQFF
>TRBJ2-1|TRBD2|TRBV6-2/TRBV6-3|few
TGTGCCAGCAGTTACGGGACTAGATTCGGTGAGCAGTTCTTC
CASSYGTRFGEQFF
>TRBJ2-3|TRBD1|TRBV24-1|NA
TGTGCCACCAGTGATTCTACAGGGGCAGATACGCAGTATTTT
CATSDSTGADTQYF
>TRBJ2-3|NA|TRBV12-3/TRBV12-4|many
TGTGCCAGCAGTTTTTCCAGGAGTAGCACAGATACGCAGTATTTT
CASSFSRSSTDTQYF
>TRBJ1-5|NA|TRBV5-5|many
TGTGCCAGCAGCTCGGGATGGGATCAGCCCCAGCATTTT
CASSSGWDQPQHF
>TRBJ2-7|NA|TRBV7-8|many
TGTGCCAGCAGTCTCTTTAAATTCGGGACCTACGAGCAGTACTTC
CASSLFKFGTYEQYF
>TRBJ2-5|NA|TRBV9|NA
TGTGCCAGCAGCGTAAAACCTTCCGAAGAGACCCAGTACTTC
CASSVKPSEETQYF
>TRBJ2-5|NA|TRBV7-9|few
TGTGCCAGCACCGCGCGGGGCATAAGCGGGGAGACCCAGTACTTC
CASTARGISGETQYF
>TRBJ2-2|NA|TRBV30|few
TGTGCCTGGAGTGTACATGGGAGATTGGGCAGCGGGGAGCTGTTTTTT
CAWSVHGRLGSGELFF
>TRBJ2-1|NA|TRBV11-2|many
TGTGCCAGCAGCTTAATGGTCGGGTTAGGGCGTGAGCAGTTCTTC
CASSLMVGLGREQFF
>TRBJ2-3|NA|TRBV30|few
TGTGCCTGGAGTGTAACTTCCGAGTCAGATACGCAGTATTTT
CAWSVTSESDTQYF
>TRBJ2-1|NA|TRBV7-9|few
TGTGCCAGCCAGTCCTGGGGTGAGCAGTTCTTC
CASQSWGEQFF
>TRBJ2-7|NA|TRBV7-2|many
TGTGCCAGCAGCTTCAAGCGTACCTACGAGCAGTACTTC
CASSFKRTYEQYF
>TRBJ2-2|TRBD1|TRBV28|few
TGTGCCAGCAGTTCCCTCGACAGGGTTGGGGGGGAGCTGTTTTTT
CASSSLDRVGGELFF
>TRBJ1-4|NA|TRBV6-2/TRBV6-3|NA
TGTGCCAGCACTGACCGACTTTCCGAAAAACTGTTTTTT
CASTDRLSEKLFF
>TRBJ2-5|NA|TRBV11-3|NA
TGTGCCAGACCTAACCATGACACCCAAGAGACCCAGTACTTC
CARPNHDTQETQYF
>TRBJ1-2|NA|TRBV5-1|few
TGCGCCAGCAGCTTGGACAGCGTGCTTCTTGGCTACACCTTC
CASSLDSVLLGYTF
>TRBJ2-5|NA|TRBV7-8|many
TGTGCCAGCAGCTTCGGGGGCTCGGAAGAGACCCAGTACTTC
CASSFGGSEETQYF
>TRBJ2-1|NA|TRBV12-3/TRBV12-4|NA
TGTGCCAGCACCGGGACCACTAACAATGAGCAGTTCTTC
CASTGTTNNEQFF
>TRBJ1-2|TRBD1|TRBV7-2|many
TGTGCCAGCAGCTTAAAAGGGGGCGGCGGCTACACCTTC
CASSLKGGGGYTF
>TRBJ2-1|TRBD2|TRBV20-1|few
TGCAGTGCTAGAGTTAGCGGGATCACTGTATCCTACAATGAGCAGTTCTTC
CSARVSGITVSYNEQFF
>TRBJ2-1|NA|TRBV18|few
TGTGCCAGCTCACCGACCTGGAACAATGAGCAGTTCTTC
CASSPTWNNEQFF
>TRBJ2-1|TRBD2|TRBV29-1|many
TGCAGCTTCACCGGGACTAGCGGGAGGGGCCAGTTCTTC
CSFTGTSGRGQFF
>TRBJ1-1|NA|TRBV20-1|many
TGCAGTGCTAACACGGAATGGGGGACTGAAGCTTTCTTT
CSANTEWGTEAFF